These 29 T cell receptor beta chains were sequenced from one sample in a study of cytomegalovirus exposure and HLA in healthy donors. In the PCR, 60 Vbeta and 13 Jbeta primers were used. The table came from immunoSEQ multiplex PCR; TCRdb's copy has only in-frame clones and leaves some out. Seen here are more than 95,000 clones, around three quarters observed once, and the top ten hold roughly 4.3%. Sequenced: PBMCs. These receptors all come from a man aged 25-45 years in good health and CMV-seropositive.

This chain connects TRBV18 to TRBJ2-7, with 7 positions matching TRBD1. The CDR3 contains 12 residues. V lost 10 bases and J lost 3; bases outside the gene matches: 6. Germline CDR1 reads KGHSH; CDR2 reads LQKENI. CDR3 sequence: CATGTALYEQYF. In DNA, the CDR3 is TGTGCCACGGGGACAGCCCTCTACGAGCAGTACTTC.

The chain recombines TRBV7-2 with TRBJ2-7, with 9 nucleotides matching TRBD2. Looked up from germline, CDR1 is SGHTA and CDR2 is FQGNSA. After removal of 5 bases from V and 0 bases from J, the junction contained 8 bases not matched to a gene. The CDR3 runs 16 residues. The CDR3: CASSRGGSGSSYEQYF. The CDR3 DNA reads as TGTGCCAGCAGCCGAGGGGGTAGCGGGAGCTCCTACGAGCAGTACTTC.

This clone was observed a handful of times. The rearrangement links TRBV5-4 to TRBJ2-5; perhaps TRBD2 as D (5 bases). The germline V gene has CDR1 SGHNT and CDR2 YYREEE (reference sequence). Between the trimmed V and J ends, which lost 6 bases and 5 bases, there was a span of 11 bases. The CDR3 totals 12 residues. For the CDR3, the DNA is TGTGCCAGCACTAGCCCCCGGGAGACCCAGTACTTC. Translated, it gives CASTSPRETQYF.

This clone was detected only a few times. CDR3 protein: CASTIASGGAGGELFF. The CDR3 bases are TGTGCCAGCACCATTGCAAGCGGGGGGGCGGGCGGGGAGCTGTTTTTT. The chain links TRBV7-2 to TRBJ2-2; 10 nucleotides match TRBD2. Germline CDR1 is SGHTA and CDR2 is FQGNSA. The J segment lost 7 bases and the V segment lost 7 bases, leaving 12 bases of the junction unmatched. The CDR3 spans 16 residues. The complete variable domain, with remaining parts taken from reference TRBV7-2 and TRBJ2-2, reads GAGVSQSPSNKVTEKGKDVELRCDPISGHTALYWYRQSLGQGLEFLIYFQGNSAPDKSGLPSDRFSAERTGGSVSTLTIQRTQQEDSAVYLCASTIASGGAGGELFFGEGSRLTVL.

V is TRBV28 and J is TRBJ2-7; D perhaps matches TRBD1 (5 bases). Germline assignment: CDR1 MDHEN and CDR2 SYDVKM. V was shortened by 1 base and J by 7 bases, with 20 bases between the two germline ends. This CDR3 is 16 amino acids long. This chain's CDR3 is CASSLSGFSVTREQYF. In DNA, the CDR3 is TGTGCCAGCAGTTTATCAGGGTTTAGTGTAACGCGAGAGCAGTACTTC.

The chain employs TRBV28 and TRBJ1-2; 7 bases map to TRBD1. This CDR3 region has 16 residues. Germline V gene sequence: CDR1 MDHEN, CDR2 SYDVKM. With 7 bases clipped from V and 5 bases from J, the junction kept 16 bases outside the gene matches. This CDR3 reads CASIPLKGAGDYGYTF. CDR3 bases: TGTGCCAGCATCCCATTGAAGGGGGCAGGAGATTATGGCTACACCTTC.

CDR3 region: CASSPSSRSLGNTIYF. The CDR3 bases are TGTGCCAGCAGCCCCAGTTCCAGATCTCTGGGAAACACCATATATTTT. This sequence joins TRBV9 and TRBJ1-3; no definite D call. V was pared by 4 bases and J by 4 bases, with 18 bases between. Germline CDR1 SGDLS, CDR2 YYNGEE. The CDR3 is made up of 16 amino acids.

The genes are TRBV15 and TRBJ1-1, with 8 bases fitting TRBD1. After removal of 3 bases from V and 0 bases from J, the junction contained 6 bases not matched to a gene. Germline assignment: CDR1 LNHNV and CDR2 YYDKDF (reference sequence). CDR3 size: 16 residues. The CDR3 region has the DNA TGTGCCACCAGCAGTGGGACAGGCATTATGAACACTGAAGCTTTCTTT. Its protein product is CATSSGTGIMNTEAFF.

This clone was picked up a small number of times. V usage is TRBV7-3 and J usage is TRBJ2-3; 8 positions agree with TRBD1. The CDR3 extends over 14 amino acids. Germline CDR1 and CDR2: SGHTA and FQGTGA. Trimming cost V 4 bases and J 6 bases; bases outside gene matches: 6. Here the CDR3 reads CASSSSTGGDTQYF. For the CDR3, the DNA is TGTGCCAGCAGCTCCTCCACAGGGGGGGATACGCAGTATTTT.

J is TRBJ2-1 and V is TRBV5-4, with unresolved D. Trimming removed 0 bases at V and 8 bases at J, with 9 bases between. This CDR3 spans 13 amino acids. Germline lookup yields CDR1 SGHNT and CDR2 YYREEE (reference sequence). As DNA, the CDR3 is TGTGCCAGCAGCTTGGCCCTAGATGATGAGCAGTTCTTC. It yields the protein CASSLALDDEQFF.

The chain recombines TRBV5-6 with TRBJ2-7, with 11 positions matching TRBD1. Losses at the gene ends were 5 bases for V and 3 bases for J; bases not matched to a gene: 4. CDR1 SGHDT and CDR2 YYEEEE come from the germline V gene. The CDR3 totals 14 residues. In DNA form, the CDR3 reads TGTGCCAGCAGGCGGACAGGGGGCCTCTACGAGCAGTACTTC. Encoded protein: CASRRTGGLYEQYF. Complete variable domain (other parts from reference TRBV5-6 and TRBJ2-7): DAGVTQSPTHLIKTRGQQVTLRCSPKSGHDTVSWYQQALGQGPQFIFQYYEEEERQRGNFPDRFSGHQFPNYSSELNVNALLLGDSALYLCASRRTGGLYEQYFGPGTRLTVT.

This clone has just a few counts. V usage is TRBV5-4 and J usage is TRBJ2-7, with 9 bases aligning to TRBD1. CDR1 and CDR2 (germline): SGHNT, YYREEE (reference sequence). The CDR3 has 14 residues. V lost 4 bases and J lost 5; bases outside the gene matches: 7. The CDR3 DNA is TGTGCCAGCAGCGCCGGGACAGGGCATCACGAGCAGTACTTC. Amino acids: CASSAGTGHHEQYF.

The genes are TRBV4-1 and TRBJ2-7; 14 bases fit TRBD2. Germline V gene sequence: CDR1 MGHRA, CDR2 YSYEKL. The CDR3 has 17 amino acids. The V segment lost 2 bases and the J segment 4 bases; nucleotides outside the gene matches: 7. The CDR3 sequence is CASSQISRTSGRYEQYF. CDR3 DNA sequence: TGCGCCAGCAGCCAAATATCAAGGACTAGCGGGAGGTACGAGCAGTACTTC.

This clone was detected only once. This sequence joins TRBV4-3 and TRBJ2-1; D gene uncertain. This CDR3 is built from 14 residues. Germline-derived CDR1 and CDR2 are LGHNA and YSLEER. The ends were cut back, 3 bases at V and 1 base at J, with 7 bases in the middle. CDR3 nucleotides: TGCGCCAGCAGCCACCGTTTATCCTACAATGAGCAGTTCTTC. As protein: CASSHRLSYNEQFF.

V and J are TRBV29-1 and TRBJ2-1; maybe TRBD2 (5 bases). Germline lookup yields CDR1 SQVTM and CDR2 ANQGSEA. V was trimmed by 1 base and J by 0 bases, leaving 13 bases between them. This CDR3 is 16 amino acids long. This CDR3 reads CSVEGLLGISYNEQFF. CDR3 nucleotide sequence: TGCAGCGTTGAAGGATTACTCGGGATCTCCTACAATGAGCAGTTCTTC.

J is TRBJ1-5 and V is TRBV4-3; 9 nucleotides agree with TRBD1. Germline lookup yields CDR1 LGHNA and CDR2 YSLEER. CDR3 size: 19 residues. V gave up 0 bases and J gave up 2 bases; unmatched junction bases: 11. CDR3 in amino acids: CASSQDRVTGGRRNQPQHF. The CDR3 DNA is TGCGCCAGCAGCCAAGATAGGGTCACAGGGGGCCGTCGCAATCAGCCCCAGCATTTT.

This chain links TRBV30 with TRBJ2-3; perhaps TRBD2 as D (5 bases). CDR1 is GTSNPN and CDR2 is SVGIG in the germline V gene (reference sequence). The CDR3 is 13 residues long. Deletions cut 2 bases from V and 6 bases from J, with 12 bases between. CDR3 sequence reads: CAWSSGSPDTQYF. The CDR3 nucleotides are TGTGCCTGGAGTTCGGGGTCGCCGGATACGCAGTATTTT.

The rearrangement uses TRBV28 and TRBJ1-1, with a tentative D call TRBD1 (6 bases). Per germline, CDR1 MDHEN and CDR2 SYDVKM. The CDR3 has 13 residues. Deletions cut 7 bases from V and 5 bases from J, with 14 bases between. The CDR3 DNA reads TGTGCCAGCACCGTAGCCACAGGGACTGAAGCTTTCTTT. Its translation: CASTVATGTEAFF.

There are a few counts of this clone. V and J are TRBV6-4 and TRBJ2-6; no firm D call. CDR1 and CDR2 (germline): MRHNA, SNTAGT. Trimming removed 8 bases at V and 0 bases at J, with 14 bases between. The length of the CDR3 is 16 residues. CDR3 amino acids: CASSPEAPSGANVLTF. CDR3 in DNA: TGTGCCAGCTCCCCCGAGGCCCCCTCTGGGGCCAACGTCCTGACTTTC.

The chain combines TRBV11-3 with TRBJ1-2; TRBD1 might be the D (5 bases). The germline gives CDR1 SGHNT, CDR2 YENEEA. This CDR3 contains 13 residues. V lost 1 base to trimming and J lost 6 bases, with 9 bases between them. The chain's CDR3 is CASSLVGEDGYTF. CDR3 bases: TGTGCCAGCAGCTTAGTAGGGGAAGATGGCTACACCTTC. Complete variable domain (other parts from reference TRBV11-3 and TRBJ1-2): EAGVVQSPRYKIIEKKQPVAFWCNPISGHNTLYWYLQNLGQGPELLIRYENEEAVDDSQLPKDRFSAERLKGVDSTLKIQPAELGDSAVYLCASSLVGEDGYTFGSGTRLTVV.

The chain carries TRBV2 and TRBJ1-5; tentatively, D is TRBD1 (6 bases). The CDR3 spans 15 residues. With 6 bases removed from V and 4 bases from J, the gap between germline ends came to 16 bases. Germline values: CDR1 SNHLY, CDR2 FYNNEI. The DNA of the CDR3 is TGTGCCAGCAGCCCGGGGACACGGCATAATCAGCCCCAGCATTTT. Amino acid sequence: CASSPGTRHNQPQHF.

CDR3 nucleotides: TGTGCCAGTAGTTTCGACAGGGTGAACACTGAAGCTTTCTTT. Its protein product is CASSFDRVNTEAFF. The chain links TRBV19 to TRBJ1-1, with TRBD1 matching over 7 bases. V trimming: 5 bases; J trimming: 0 bases; junction bases outside the gene matches: 3. CDR1 and CDR2 from the germline V gene are LNHDA and SQIVND (reference sequence). The CDR3 runs to 14 residues. Drawing the rest from reference TRBV19 and TRBJ1-1, the complete variable domain is DGGITQSPKYLFRKEGQNVTLSCEQNLNHDAMYWYRQDPGQGLRLIYYSQIVNDFQKGDIAEGYSVSREKKESFPLTVTSAQKNPTAFYLCASSFDRVNTEAFFGQGTRLTVV.

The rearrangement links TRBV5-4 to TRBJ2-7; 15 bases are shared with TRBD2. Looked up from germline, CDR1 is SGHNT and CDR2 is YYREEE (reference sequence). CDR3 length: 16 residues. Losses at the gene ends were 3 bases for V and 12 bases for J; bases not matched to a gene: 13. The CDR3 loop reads CASSSGTSGRPLTWYF. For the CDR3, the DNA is TGTGCCAGCAGCTCCGGGACTAGCGGGAGGCCCCTCACCTGGTACTTC.

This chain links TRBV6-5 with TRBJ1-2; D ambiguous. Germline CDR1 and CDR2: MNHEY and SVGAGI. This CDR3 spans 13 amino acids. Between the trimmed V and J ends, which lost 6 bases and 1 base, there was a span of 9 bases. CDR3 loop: CASRPGFNYGYTF. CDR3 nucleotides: TGTGCCAGCAGGCCGGGTTTTAACTATGGCTACACCTTC.

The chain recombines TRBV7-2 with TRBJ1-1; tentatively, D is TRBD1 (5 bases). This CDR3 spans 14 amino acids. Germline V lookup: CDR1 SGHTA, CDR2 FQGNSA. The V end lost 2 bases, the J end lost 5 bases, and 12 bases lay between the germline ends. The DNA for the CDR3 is TGTGCCAGCAGCTTATTCAGGGAAGGGACTGAAGCTTTCTTT. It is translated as CASSLFREGTEAFF.

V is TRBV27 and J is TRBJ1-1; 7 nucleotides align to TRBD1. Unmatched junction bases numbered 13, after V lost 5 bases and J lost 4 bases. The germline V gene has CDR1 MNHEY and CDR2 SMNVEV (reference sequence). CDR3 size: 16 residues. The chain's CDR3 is CASSPPIVQGPTEAFF. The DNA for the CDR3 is TGTGCCAGCAGTCCACCGATAGTACAGGGGCCCACTGAAGCTTTCTTT.

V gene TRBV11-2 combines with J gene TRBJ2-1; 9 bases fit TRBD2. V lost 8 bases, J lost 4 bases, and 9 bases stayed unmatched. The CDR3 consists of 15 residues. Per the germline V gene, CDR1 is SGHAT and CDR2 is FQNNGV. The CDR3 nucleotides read TGTGCCAGCCGAGAGGGTGCGGGGGGGTACAATGAGCAGTTCTTC. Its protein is CASREGAGGYNEQFF.

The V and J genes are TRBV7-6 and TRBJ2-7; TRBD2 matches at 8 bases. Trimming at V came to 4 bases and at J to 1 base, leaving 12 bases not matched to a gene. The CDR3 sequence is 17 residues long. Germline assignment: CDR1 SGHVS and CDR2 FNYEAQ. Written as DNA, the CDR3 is TGTGCCAGCAGCTCCCTTAACCGACTAGCGCGTTCCTACGAGCAGTACTTC. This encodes CASSSLNRLARSYEQYF. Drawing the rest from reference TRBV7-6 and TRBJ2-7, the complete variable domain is GAGVSQSPRYKVTKRGQDVALRCDPISGHVSLYWYRQALGQGPEFLTYFNYEAQQDKSGLPNDRFSAERPEGSISTLTIQRTEQRDSAMYRCASSSLNRLARSYEQYFGPGTRLTVT.

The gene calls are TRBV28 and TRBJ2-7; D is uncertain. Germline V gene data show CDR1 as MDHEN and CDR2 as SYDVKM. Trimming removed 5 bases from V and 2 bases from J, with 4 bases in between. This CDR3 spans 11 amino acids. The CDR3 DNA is TGTGCCAGCAGTGAGCCCTACGAGCAGTACTTC. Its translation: CASSEPYEQYF. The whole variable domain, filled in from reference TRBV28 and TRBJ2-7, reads DVKVTQSSRYLVKRTGEKVFLECVQDMDHENMFWYRQDPGLGLRLIYFSYDVKMKEKGDIPEGYSVSREKKERFSLILESASTNQTSMYLCASSEPYEQYFGPGTRLTVT.